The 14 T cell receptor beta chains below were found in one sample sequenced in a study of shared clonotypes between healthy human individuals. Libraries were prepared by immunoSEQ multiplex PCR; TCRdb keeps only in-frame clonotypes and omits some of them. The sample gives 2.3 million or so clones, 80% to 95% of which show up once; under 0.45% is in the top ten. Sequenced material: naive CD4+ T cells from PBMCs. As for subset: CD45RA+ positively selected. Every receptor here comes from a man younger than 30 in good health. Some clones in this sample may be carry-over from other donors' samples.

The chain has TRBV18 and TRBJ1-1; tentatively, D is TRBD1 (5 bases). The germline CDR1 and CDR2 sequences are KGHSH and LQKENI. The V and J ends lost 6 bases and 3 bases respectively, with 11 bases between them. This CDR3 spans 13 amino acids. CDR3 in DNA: TGTGCCAGCTCTAACAGCAGGGACACTGAAGCTTTCTTT. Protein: CASSNSRDTEAFF.

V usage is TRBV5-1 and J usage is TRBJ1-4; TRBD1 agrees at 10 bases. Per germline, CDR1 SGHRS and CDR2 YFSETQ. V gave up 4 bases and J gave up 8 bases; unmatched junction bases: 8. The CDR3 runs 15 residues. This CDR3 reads CASSRLGQGIEKLFF. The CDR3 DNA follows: TGCGCCAGCAGCCGGTTGGGACAGGGGATAGAAAAACTGTTTTTT.

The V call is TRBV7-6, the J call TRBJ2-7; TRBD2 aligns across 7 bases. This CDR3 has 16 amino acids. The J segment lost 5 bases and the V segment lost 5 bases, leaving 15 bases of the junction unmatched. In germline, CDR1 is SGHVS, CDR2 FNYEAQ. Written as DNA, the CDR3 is TGTGCCAGCAGCCGTACAACCTCAGCGGGACGCAACGAGCAGTACTTC. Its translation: CASSRTTSAGRNEQYF.

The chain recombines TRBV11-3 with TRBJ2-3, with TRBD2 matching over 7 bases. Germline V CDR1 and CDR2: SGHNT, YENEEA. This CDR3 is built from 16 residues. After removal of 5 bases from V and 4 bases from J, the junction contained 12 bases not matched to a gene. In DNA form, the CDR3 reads TGTGCCAGCAGCCCTTCTAGCGGCCTCTCGGCAGATACGCAGTATTTT. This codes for CASSPSSGLSADTQYF.

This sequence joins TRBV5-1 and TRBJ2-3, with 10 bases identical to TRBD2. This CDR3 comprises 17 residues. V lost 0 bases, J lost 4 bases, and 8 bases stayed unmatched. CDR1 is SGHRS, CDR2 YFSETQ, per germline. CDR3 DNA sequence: TGCGCCAGCAGCTTGGCTTCTAGCGGGAGTAGGTCAGATACGCAGTATTTT. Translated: CASSLASSGSRSDTQYF.

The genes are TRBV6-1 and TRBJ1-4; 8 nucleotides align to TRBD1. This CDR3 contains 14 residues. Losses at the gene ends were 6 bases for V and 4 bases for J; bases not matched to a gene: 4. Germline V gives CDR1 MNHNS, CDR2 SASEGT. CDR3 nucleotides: TGTGCCAGCAGGAGGACAGGGAATAATGAAAAACTGTTTTTT. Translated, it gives CASRRTGNNEKLFF.

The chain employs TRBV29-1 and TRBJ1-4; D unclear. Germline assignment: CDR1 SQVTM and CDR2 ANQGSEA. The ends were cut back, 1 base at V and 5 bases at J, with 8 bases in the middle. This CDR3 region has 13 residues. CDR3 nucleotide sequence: TGCAGCGTTGAAGGTGCGGGGAATGAAAAACTGTTTTTT. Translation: CSVEGAGNEKLFF.

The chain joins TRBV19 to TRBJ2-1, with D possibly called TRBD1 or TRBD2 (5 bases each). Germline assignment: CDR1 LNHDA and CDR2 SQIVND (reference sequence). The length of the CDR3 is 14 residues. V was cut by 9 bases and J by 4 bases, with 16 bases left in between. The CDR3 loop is CASHRSGLYNEQFF. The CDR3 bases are TGTGCCAGCCATCGCTCGGGGCTATACAATGAGCAGTTCTTC.

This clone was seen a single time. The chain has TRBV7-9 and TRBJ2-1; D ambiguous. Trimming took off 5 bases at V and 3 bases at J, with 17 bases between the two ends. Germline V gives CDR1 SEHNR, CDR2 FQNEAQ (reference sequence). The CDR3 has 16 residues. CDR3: CASSTRPTGHYNEQFF. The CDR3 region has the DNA TGTGCCAGCAGCACCCGGCCCACCGGGCACTACAATGAGCAGTTCTTC.

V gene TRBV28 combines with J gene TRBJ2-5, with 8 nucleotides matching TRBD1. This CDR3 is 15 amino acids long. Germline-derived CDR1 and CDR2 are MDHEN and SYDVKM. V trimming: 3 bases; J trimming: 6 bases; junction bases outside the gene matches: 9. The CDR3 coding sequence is TGTGCCAGCAGTTTCCCGGGCAGGGGGCGGAAGACCCAGTACTTC. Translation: CASSFPGRGRKTQYF.

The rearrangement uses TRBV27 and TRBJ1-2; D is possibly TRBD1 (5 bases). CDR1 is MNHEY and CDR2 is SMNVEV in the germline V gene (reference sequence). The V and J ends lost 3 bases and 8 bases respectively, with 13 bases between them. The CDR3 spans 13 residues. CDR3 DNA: TGTGCCAGCAGTTTTTCGGCAGGGCGAGGCTACACCTTC. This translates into CASSFSAGRGYTF.

The DNA for the CDR3 is TGTGCCAGCAGCTTAGGGAGCTGGGATACGCAGTATTTT. Translation gives CASSLGSWDTQYF. This chain uses TRBV11-1 with TRBJ2-3; D not resolved. V lost 1 base and J 6 bases, leaving 8 bases between the germline ends. Germline CDR1 SGHAT, CDR2 FQDESV (reference sequence). The CDR3 extends over 13 amino acids.

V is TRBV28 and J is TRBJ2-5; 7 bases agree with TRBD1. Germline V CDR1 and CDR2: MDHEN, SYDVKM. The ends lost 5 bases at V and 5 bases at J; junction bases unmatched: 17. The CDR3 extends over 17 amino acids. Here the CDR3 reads CASSALGQAGFRETQYF. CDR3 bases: TGTGCCAGCAGTGCCCTCGGACAGGCCGGGTTCAGGGAGACCCAGTACTTC.

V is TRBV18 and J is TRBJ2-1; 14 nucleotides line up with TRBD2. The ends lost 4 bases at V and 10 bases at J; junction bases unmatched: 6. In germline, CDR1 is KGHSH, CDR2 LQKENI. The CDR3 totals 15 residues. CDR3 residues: CASSLGLAGAWEQFF. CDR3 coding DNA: TGTGCCAGCTCACTGGGACTAGCGGGAGCGTGGGAGCAGTTCTTC.